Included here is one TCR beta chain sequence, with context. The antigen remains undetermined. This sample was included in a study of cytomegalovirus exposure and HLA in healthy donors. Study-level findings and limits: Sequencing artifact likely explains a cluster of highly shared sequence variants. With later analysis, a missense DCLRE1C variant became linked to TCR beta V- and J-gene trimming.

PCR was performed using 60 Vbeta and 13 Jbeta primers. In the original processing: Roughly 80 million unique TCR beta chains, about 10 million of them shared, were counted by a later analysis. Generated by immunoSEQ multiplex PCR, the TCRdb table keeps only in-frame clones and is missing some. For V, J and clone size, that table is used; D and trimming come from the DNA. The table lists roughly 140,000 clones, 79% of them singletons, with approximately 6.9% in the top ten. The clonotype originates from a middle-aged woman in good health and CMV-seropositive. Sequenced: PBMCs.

CDR3 amino acids: CASTSGVETQYF. The CDR3 DNA sequence: TGTGCCAGCACCAGCGGGGTTGAGACCCAGTACTTC. The V gene is TRBV2, the J gene TRBJ2-5; TRBD2 agrees at 7 bases. Unmatched junction bases numbered 4, after V lost 7 bases and J lost 5 bases. Germline V gene sequence: CDR1 SNHLY, CDR2 FYNNEI. CDR3 length: 12 residues.